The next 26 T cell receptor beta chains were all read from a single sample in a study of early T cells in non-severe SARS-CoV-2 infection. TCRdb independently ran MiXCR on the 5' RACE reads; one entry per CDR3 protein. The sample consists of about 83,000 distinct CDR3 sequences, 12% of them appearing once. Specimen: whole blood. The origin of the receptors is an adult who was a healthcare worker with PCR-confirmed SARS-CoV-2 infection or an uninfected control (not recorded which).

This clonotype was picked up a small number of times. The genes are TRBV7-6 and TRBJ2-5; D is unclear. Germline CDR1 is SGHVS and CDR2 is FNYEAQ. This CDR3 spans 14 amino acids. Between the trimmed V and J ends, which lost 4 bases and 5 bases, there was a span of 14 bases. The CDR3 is CASSSRIVGETQYF. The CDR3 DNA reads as TGTGCCAGCAGCTCTCGGATTGTGGGGGAGACCCAGTACTTC.

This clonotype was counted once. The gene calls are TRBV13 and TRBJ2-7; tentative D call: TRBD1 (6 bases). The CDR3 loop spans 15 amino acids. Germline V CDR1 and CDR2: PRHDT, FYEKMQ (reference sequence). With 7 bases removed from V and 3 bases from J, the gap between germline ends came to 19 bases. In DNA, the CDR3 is TGTGCCAGCACACAGAGGATCAGGGGATTCTACGAGCAGTACTTC. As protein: CASTQRIRGFYEQYF.

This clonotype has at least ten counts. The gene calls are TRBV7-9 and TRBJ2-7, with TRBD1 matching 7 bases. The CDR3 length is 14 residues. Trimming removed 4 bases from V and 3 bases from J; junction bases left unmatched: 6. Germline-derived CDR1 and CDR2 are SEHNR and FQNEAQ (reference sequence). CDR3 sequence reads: CASSSSTGDYEQYF. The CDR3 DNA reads TGTGCCAGCAGCTCTAGCACAGGGGACTACGAGCAGTACTTC. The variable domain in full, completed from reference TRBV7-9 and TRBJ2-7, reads DTGVSQNPRHKITKRGQNVTFRCDPISEHNRLYWYRQTLGQGPEFLTYFQNEAQLEKSRLLSDRFSAERPKGSFSTLEIQRTEQGDSAMYLCASSSSTGDYEQYFGPGTRLTVT.

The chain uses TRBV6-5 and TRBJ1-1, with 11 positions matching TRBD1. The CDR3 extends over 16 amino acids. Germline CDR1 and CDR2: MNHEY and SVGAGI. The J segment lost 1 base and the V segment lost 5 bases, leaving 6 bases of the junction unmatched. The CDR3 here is CASSLYGQGANTEAFF. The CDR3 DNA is TGTGCCAGCAGTCTCTACGGACAGGGGGCGAACACTGAAGCTTTCTTT.

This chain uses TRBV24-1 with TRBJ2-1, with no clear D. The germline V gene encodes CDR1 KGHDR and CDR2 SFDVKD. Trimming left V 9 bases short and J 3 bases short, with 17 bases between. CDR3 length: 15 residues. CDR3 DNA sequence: TGTGCCACCTCACCCTCCGAGTTGGGCTACAATGAGCAGTTCTTC. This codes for CATSPSELGYNEQFF.

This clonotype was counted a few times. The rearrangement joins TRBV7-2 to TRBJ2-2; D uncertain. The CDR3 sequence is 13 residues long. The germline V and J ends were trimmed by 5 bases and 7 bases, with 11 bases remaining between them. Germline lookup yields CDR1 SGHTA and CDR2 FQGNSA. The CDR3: CASSPELGGELFF. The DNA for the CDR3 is TGTGCCAGCAGCCCGGAGCTAGGCGGGGAGCTGTTTTTT.

DNA of the CDR3: TGTGCCAGCAGCCAAGATTGGGGAAACGGGAGAGAGACCCAGTACTTC. This codes for CASSQDWGNGRETQYF. The chain couples TRBV3-1 to TRBJ2-5; D might be TRBD2 (6 bases). This CDR3 is 16 amino acids long. Germline V gene data show CDR1 as LGHDT and CDR2 as YNNKEL (reference sequence). Trimming shortened V by 0 bases and J by 4 bases, and 15 bases separated the two germline ends.

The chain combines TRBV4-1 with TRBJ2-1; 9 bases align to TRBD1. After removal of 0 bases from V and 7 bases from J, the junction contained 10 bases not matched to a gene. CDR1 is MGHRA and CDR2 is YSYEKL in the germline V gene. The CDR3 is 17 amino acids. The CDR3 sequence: CASSQEPTGGRQNEQFF. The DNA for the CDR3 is TGCGCCAGCAGCCAAGAGCCCACAGGGGGCCGTCAGAATGAGCAGTTCTTC.

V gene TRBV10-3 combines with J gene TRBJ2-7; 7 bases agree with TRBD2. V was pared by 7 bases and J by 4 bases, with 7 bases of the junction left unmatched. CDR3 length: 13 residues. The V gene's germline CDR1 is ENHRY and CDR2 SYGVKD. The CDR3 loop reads CAIMGGSGYEQYF. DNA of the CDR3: TGTGCCATCATGGGCGGGAGTGGGTACGAGCAGTACTTC.

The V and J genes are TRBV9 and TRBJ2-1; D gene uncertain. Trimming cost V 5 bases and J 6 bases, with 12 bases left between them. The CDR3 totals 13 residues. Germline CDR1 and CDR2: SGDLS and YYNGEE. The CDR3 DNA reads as TGTGCCAGCAGTCTATGGGGTATCAATGAGCAGTTCTTC. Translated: CASSLWGINEQFF.

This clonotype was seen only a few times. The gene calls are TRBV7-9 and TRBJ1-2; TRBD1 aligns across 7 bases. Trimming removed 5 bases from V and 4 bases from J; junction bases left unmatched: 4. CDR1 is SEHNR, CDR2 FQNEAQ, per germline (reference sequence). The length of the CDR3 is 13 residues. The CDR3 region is CASSTGQIYGYTF. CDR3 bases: TGTGCCAGCAGCACGGGACAGATCTATGGCTACACCTTC.

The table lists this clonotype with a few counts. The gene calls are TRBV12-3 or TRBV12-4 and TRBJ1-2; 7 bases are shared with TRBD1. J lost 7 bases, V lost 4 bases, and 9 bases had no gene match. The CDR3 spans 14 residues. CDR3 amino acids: CASSSSTNRGGYTF. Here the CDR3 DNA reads TGTGCCAGCAGTTCCTCCACGAACAGGGGTGGCTACACCTTC.

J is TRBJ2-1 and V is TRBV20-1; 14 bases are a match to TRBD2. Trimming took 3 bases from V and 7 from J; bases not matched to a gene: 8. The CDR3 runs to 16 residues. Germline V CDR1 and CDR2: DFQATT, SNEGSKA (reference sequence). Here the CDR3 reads CSARRLAGGPGNEQFF. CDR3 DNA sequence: TGCAGTGCTAGGAGACTAGCGGGAGGGCCGGGGAATGAGCAGTTCTTC.

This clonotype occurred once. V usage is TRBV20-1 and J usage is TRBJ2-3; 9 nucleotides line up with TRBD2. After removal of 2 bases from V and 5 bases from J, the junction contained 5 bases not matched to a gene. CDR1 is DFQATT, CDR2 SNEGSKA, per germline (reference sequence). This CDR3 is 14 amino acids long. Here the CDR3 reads CSARQSGRIDTQYF. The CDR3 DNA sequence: TGCAGTGCTAGACAAAGCGGGAGGATAGATACGCAGTATTTT.

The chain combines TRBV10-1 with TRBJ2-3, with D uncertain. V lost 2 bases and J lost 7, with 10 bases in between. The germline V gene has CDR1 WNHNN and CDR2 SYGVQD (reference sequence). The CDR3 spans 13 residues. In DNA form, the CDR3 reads TGCGCCAGCAGTGAGCCTGACTTGAATACGCAGTATTTT. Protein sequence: CASSEPDLNTQYF.

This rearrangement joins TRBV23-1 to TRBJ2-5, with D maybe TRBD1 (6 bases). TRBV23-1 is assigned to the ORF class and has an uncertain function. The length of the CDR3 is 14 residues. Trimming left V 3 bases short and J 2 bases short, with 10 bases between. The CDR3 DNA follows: TGCGCCAGCAGTCATCCCGGACAGCAAGAGACCCAGTACTTC. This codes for CASSHPGQQETQYF.

The DNA of the CDR3 is TGTGCCAGCAGTGAAAATCCCAATCAGCCCCAGCATTTT. Encoded protein: CASSENPNQPQHF. This rearrangement joins TRBV2 to TRBJ1-5; D unclear. The CDR3 totals 13 residues. Looked up from germline, CDR1 is SNHLY and CDR2 is FYNNEI. The V end was cut by 2 bases, the J end by 3 bases, with 5 bases between.

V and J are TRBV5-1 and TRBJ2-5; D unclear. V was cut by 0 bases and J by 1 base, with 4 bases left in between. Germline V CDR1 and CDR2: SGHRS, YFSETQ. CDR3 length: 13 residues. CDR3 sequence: CASSLEGQETQYF. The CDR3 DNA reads TGCGCCAGCAGCTTGGAGGGCCAAGAGACCCAGTACTTC.

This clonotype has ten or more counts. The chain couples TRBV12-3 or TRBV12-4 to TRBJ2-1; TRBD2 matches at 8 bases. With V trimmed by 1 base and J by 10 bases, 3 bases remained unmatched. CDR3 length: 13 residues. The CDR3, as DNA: TGTGCCAGCAGTTTAGGGACTAGCCTGGAGCAGTTCTTC. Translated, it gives CASSLGTSLEQFF.

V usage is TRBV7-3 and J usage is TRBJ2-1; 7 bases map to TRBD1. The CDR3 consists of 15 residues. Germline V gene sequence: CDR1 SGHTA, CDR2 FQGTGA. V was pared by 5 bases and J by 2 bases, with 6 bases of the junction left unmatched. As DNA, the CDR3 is TGTGCCAGCAGCACCCGGGACAGTCCCTACAATGAGCAGTTCTTC. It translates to CASSTRDSPYNEQFF.

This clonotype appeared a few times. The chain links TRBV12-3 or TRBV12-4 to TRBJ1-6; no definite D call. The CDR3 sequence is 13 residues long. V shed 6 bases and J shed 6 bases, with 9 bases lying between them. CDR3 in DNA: TGTGCCAGCAGACCCTTAACTAATTCACCCCTCCACTTT. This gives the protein CASRPLTNSPLHF.

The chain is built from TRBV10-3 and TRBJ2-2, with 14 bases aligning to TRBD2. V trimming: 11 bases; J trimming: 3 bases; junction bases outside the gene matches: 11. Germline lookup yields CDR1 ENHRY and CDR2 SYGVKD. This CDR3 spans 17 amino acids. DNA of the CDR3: TGTGCCGTCCCATGGGGACTAGCGGGAGCGGACACCGGGGAGCTGTTTTTT. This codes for CAVPWGLAGADTGELFF.

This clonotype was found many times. The CDR3 here is CAWSVRGGQPQHF. In DNA, the CDR3 is TGTGCCTGGAGTGTGCGGGGCGGTCAGCCCCAGCATTTT. J is TRBJ1-5 and V is TRBV30; the D gene is possibly TRBD1 (5 bases). V lost 0 bases, J lost 6 bases, and 9 bases lay in between. The germline gives CDR1 GTSNPN, CDR2 SVGIG (reference sequence). The CDR3 sequence is 13 residues long.

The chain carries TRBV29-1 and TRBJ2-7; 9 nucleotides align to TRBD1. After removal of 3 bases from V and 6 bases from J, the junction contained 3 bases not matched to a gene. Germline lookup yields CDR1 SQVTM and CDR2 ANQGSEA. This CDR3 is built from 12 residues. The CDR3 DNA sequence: TGCAGCGTTGACGACAGGGGGAGCGAGCAGTACTTC. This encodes CSVDDRGSEQYF.

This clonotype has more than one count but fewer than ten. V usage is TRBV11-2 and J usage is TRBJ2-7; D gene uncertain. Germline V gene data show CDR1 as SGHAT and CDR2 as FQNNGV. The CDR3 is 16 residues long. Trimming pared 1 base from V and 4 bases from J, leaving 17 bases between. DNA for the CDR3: TGTGCCAGCAGCTTAGGGACCGCAGCACGGTTTTACGAGCAGTACTTC. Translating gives CASSLGTAARFYEQYF.

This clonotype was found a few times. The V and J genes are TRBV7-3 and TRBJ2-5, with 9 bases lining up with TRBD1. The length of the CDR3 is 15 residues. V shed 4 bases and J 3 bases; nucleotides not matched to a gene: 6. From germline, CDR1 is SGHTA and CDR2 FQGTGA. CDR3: CASSWGTGPKETQYF. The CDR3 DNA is TGTGCCAGCAGCTGGGGGACAGGGCCAAAAGAGACCCAGTACTTC. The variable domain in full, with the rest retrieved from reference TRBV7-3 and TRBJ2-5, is GAGVSQTPSNKVTEKGKYVELRCDPISGHTALYWYRQSLGQGPEFLIYFQGTGAADDSGLPNDRFFAVRPEGSVSTLKIQRTERGDSAVYLCASSWGTGPKETQYFGPGTRLLVL.